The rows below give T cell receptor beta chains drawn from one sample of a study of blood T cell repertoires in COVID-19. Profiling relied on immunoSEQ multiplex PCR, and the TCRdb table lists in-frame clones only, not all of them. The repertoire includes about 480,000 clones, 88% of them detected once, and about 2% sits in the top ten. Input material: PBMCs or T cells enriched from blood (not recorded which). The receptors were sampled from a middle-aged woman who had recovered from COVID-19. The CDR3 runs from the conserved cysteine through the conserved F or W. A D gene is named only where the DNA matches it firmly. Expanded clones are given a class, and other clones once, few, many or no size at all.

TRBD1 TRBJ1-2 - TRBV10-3 TGTGCCATCAGTGCGTCCGAAGTGTCAGGGGGATCCACCTTC CAISASEVSGGSTF
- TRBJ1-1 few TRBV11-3 TGTGCCAGCAGCCCAGGGGTTAGGAGGGCTTTCTTT CASSPGVRRAFF
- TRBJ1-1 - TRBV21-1 TGTGCCAGCAGCAAAGGGTTAGGGACAGGGTTAAAACTCTTAGCTTTCTTT CASSKGLGTGLKLLAFF
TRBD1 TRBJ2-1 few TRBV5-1 TGCGCCAGCAGCGACCGGGACAGGTACTACAATGAGCAGTTCTTC CASSDRDRYYNEQFF
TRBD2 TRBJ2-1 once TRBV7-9 TGTGCCAGCAGCTTAGCGCGTGGAGCGGGAGTATCTGGTGAGCAGTTCTTC CASSLARGAGVSGEQFF
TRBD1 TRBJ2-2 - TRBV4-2 TGTGCCAGCAGCCTAGTCGGACAGGGAGACACCGGGGAGCTGTTTTTT CASSLVGQGDTGELFF
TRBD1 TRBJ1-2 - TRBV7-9 TGTGCCAGCAGTCCGAACGTTGGACAGGCCATCTATGTTGGCTACACCTTC CASSPNVGQAIYVGYTF
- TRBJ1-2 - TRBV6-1 TGTGCCAGCAGTGAATCGTCTTCGGGTGGCTACACCTTC CASSESSSGGYTF
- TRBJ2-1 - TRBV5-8 TGTGCCAGCAGCTTGGGCGGGCTCCACAATGAGCAGTTCTTC CASSLGGLHNEQFF
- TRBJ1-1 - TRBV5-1 TGCGCCAGCAGCTTGGGGAGGGGTAGCACTGAAGCTTTCTTT CASSLGRGSTEAFF
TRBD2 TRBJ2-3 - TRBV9 TGTGCCAGCAGCCCGGGACTAGCGGGAGGGCAAGCAGATACGCAGTATTTT CASSPGLAGGQADTQYF
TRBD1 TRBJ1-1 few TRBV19 TGTGCCAGTAGTATGGGGGCAGGGGGAAGGAACACTGAAGCTTTCTTT CASSMGAGGRNTEAFF
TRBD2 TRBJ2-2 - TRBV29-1 TGCAGCGTTGTTCAAGCGGGGGCGAACACCGGGGAGCTGTTTTTT CSVVQAGANTGELFF
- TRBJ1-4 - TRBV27 TGTGCCAGCAGTTTATTGGGGGCGACTAATGAAAAACTGTTTTTT CASSLLGATNEKLFF
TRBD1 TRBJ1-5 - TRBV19 TGTGCCAGTACCTCGGACAGGGACAATCAGCCCCAGCATTTT CASTSDRDNQPQHF
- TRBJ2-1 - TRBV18 TGTGCCAGCTCACCACCGTGGGGCAGAAGAGGACGCAATGAGCAGTTCTTC CASSPPWGRRGRNEQFF
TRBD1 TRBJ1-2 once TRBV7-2 TGTGCCAGCAGCGGGACAGGGAATAGGCATGGCTACACCTTC CASSGTGNRHGYTF
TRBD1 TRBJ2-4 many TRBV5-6 TGTGCCAGCAGCTCGCGGACAGGGTTGGGACTAGCCAAAAACATTCAGTACTTC CASSSRTGLGLAKNIQYF
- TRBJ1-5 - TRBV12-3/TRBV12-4 TGTGCCAGCAGTTCTTCTTCGGATCAGCCCCAGCATTTT CASSSSSDQPQHF
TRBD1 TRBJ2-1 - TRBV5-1 TGCGCCAGCAGCCAGCCGGGACAGGGGAGGGGTGAGCAGTTCTTC CASSQPGQGRGEQFF
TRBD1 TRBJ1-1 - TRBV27 TGTGCCAGCAGTTTGTTGACAGGGGGTAACACTGAAGCTTTCTTT CASSLLTGGNTEAFF
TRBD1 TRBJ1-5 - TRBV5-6 TGTGCCAGCAGCTTGTGGGGACAGGGAGATCAGCCCCAGCATTTT CASSLWGQGDQPQHF
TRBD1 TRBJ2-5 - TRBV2 TGTGCCAGCACCGGGACAGGGTCGGAGACCCAGTACTTC CASTGTGSETQYF
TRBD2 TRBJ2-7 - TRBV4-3 TGCGCCAGCAGCCAAGATGTCAGCGGGAGAGGTGGGGAGCAGTACTTC CASSQDVSGRGGEQYF
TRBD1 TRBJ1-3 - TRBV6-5 TGTGCCAGCAGTTACGGGGGACAGGGGGATGGAAACACCATATATTTT CASSYGGQGDGNTIYF
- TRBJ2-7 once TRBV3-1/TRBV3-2 TGTGCCAGCACCCGAGCCGGGACTCCTATCTACGAGCAGTACTTC CASTRAGTPIYEQYF
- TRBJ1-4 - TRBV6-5 TGTGCCAGCACCGGGACTGAACGGATTGAAAAACTGTTTTTT CASTGTERIEKLFF
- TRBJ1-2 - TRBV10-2 TGCGCCAGCAGTTCTGGACGGAGGATCTATGGCTACACCTTC CASSSGRRIYGYTF
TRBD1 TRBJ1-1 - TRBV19 TGTGCCAGTAGTATACTGTCGGGACAGGGGAACACTGAAGCTTTCTTT CASSILSGQGNTEAFF
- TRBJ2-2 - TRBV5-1 TGCGCCAGCAGCTTGGGGGGGCGGAACACCGGGGAGCTGTTTTTT CASSLGGRNTGELFF
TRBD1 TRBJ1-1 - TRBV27 TGTGCCAGCAGTTTTACGGGCGGGACAGAGGGTGAAGCTTTCTTT CASSFTGGTEGEAFF
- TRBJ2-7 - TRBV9 TGTGCCAGCAGCGTAGGAGGGAGCTCCTACGAGCAGTACTTC CASSVGGSSYEQYF
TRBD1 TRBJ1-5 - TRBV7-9 TGTGCCAGCGGACAGGGTCTTAGCAATCAGCCCCAGCATTTT CASGQGLSNQPQHF
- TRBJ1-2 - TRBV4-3 TGCGCCAGCAGCCAAGACTTCGCCGGTACAGGGACCTATGGCTACACCTTC CASSQDFAGTGTYGYTF
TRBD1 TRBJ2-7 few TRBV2 TGTTCGAGCGGAGGGACAGGCTACTACGAGCAGTACTTC CSSGGTGYYEQYF
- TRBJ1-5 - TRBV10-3 TGTGCCATCAGTGGCAGCGAAGGTGCCAATCAGCCCCAGCATTTT CAISGSEGANQPQHF
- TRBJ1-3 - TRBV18 TGTGCCAGCTCACCTTCTACTCTAGTGGGAAACACCATATATTTT CASSPSTLVGNTIYF